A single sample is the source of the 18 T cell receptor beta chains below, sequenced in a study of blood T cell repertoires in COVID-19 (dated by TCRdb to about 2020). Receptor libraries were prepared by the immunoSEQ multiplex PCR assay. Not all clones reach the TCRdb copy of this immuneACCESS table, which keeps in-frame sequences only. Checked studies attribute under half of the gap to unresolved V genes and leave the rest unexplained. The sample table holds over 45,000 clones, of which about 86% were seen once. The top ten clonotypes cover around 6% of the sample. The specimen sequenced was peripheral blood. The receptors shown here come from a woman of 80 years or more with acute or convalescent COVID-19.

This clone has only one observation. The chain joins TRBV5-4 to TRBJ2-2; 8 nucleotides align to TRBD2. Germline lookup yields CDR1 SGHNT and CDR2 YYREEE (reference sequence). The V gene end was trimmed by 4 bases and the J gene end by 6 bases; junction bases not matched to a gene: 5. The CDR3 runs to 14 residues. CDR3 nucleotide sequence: TGTGCCAGCAGCCTGGCACTAGCGGCCGGGGAGCTGTTTTTT. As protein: CASSLALAAGELFF.

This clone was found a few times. The CDR3 reads CASTPHEGSRLEQYF. The CDR3 nucleotides are TGTGCCAGCACCCCGCACGAGGGATCCCGCCTGGAGCAGTACTTC. The genes are TRBV6-5 and TRBJ2-7; a weak D match, TRBD2 (5 bases). V lost 7 bases and J lost 7, with 23 bases in between. Germline-derived CDR1 and CDR2 are MNHEY and SVGAGI. This CDR3 has 15 residues.

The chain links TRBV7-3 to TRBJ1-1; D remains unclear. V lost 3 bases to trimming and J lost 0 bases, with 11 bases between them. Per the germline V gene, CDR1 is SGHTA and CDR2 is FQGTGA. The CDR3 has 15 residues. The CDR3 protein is CASSFSGSLNTEAFF. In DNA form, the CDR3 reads TGTGCCAGCAGCTTTTCCGGGTCGCTGAACACTGAAGCTTTCTTT.

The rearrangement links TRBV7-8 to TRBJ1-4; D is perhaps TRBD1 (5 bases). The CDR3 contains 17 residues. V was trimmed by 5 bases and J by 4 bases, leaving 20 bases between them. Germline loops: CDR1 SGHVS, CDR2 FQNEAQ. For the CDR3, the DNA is TGTGCCAGCAGCCTGCTCGGGACTCGGCAACTTAATGAAAAACTGTTTTTT. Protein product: CASSLLGTRQLNEKLFF.

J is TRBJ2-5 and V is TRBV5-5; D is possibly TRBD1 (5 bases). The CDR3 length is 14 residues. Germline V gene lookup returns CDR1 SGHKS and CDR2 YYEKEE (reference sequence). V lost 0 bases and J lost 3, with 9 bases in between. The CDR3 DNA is TGTGCCAGCAGCTTGGCTGGCAGGGAAGAGACCCAGTACTTC. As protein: CASSLAGREETQYF.

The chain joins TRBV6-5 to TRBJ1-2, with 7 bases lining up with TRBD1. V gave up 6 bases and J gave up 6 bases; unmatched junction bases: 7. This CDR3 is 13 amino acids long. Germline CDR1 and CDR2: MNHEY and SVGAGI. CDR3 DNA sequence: TGTGCCAGCAGATCGTCGACAGGGCATGGCTACACCTTC. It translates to CASRSSTGHGYTF.

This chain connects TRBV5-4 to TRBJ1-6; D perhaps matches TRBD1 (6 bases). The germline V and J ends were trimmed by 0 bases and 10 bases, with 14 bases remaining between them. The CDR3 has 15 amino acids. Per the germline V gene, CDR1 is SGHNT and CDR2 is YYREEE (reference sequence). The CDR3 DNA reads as TGTGCCAGCAGCTTGGGGGCAGGGAGGGGGTCACCCCTCCACTTT. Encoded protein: CASSLGAGRGSPLHF.

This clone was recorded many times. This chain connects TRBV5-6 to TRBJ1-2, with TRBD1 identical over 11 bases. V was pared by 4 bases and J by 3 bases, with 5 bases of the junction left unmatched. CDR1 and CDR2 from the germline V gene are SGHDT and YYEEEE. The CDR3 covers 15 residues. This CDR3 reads CASSVDRGPYYGYTF. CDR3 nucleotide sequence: TGTGCCAGCAGCGTGGACAGGGGGCCCTACTATGGCTACACCTTC.

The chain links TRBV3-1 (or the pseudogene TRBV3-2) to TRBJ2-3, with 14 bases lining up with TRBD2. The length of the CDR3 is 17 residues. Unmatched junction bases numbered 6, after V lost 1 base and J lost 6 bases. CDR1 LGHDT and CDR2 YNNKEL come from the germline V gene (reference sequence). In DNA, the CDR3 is TGTGCCAGCAGCCAAGGGGGACTAGCGGGGGCAGCTGATACGCAGTATTTT. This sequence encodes CASSQGGLAGAADTQYF.

The CDR3 DNA sequence: TGTGCCAGCAGCTTGGGGGACAGGTGGAACACTGAAGCTTTCTTT. It translates to CASSLGDRWNTEAFF. The genes are TRBV5-4 and TRBJ1-1, with 8 bases fitting TRBD1. The CDR3 is 15 amino acids. Losses at the gene ends were 0 bases for V and 1 base for J; bases not matched to a gene: 2. Germline CDR1 SGHNT, CDR2 YYREEE (reference sequence).

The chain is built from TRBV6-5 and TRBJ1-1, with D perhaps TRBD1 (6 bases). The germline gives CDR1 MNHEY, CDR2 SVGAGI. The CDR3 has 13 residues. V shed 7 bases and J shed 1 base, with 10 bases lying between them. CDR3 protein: CASTVTGNTEAFF. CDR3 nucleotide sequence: TGTGCCAGCACCGTGACAGGGAACACTGAAGCTTTCTTT.

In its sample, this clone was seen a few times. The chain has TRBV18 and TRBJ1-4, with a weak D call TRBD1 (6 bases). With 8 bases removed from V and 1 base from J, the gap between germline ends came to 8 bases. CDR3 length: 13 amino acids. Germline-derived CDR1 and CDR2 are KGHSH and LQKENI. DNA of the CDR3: TGTGCCAGCCTCAGGGGAACTAATGAAAAACTGTTTTTT. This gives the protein CASLRGTNEKLFF.

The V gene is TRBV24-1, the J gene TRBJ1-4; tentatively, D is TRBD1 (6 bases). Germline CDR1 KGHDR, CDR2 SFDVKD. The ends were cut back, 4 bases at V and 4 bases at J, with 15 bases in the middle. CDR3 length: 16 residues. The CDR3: CATSERSQGGNEKLFF. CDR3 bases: TGTGCCACCAGTGAGCGTTCACAGGGCGGTAATGAAAAACTGTTTTTT.

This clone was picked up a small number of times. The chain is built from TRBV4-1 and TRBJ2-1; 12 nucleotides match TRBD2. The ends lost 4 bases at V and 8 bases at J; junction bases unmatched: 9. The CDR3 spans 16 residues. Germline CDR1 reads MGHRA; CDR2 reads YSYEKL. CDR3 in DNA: TGCGCCAGCAGCCGTAATCTAGCGGGGGGGCCAGATGAGCAGTTCTTC. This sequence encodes CASSRNLAGGPDEQFF.

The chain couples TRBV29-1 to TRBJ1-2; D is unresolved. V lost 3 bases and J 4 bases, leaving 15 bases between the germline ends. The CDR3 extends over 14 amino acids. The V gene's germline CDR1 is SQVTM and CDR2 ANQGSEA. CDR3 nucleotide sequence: TGCAGCGTTGACCCGAGAGGCGGAAGCTATGGCTACACCTTC. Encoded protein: CSVDPRGGSYGYTF.

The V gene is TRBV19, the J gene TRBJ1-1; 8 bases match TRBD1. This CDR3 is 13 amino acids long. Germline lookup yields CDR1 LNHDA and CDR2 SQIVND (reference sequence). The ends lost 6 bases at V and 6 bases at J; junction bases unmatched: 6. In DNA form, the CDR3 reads TGTGCCAGTAGGCGGACAGGGACGCCTGAAGCTTTCTTT. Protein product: CASRRTGTPEAFF.

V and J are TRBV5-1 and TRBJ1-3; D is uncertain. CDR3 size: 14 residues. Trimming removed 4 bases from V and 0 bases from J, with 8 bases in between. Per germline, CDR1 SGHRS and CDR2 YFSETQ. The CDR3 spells CASSETPSGNTIYF. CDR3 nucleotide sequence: TGCGCCAGCAGCGAAACACCCTCTGGAAACACCATATATTTT.

The CDR3 region is CASSRGTVIYEQYF. The DNA of the CDR3 is TGCGCCAGCAGCCGCGGGACAGTCATCTACGAGCAGTACTTC. This sequence joins TRBV5-1 and TRBJ2-7; D may be TRBD1 (7 bases). CDR3 length: 14 residues. Germline CDR1 and CDR2: SGHRS and YFSETQ. V lost 4 bases and J lost 3, with 14 bases in between.